These T cell receptor beta chains were read from a single sample in a study of CD8+CD57+ T cells in acquired aplastic anemia. Via MiXCR, TCRdb re-called the reads, giving one row per CDR3 protein. The sample holds hundreds of thousands of distinct CDR3 sequences, about 70% seen once. Sequencing was performed on sorted CD4+, CD8+, or CD8+CD57+ T cells (not recorded which) from PBMCs. The source of these receptors is a human donor in good health, serving as a control. The CDR3 runs from the conserved cysteine through the conserved F or W. Each record gives: D gene, clone size, J gene, V gene, CDR3 DNA, CDR3 protein. The D gene is left open where the match is weak. Rows give clone size only sometimes, using once, few, many, or a class for an expanded clone.

NA,NA,TRBJ2-7,TRBV7-2,TGTGCCAGCAGCGGAGGGTCGGGCTGTTTCTACGAGCAGTACTTC,CASSGGSGCFYEQYF
NA,many,TRBJ2-2,TRBV5-1,TGCGCCAGCAGCTTGCGACAGGATAACACCGGGGAGCTGTTTTTT,CASSLRQDNTGELFF
NA,NA,TRBJ1-1,TRBV3-1,TGTGCCAGCAGCCAGGGTGGGGTGAACACTGAAGCTTTCTTT,CASSQGGVNTEAFF
NA,NA,TRBJ2-5,TRBV7-2,NA,CASSVETQYFGPGYF
NA,once,TRBJ2-3,TRBV19,TGTGCCAGTAGTACTCCCGATGGGGCGACAGATACGCAGTATTTT,CASSTPDGATDTQYF
NA,NA,TRBJ1-6,TRBV20-1,TGCAGTGCTAGAGGTCTAGCTACCACACCCCTCCACTTT,CSARGLATTPLHF
NA,NA,TRBJ1-6,TRBV5-1,TGCGCCAGCCGCGAACGACATAGTTCAAATTCACCCCTCCACTTT,CASRERHSSNSPLHF
TRBD1,NA,TRBJ1-4,TRBV5-1,TGCGCCAGCAGCTTGGGCGCGACTAGCGGGGGGACAGGAGGTGAAAAACTGTTTTTT,CASSLGATSGGTGGEKLFF
NA,NA,TRBJ2-2,TRBV5-1,TGCGCCAGCAGCGTGGAGGGGGGAATCACAATCCCCGGGGAGCTGTTTTTT,CASSVEGGITIPGELFF
NA,few,TRBJ1-2,TRBV7-8,TGTGCCAGCAGCTTAATGGAACGCCATGGCTACACCTTC,CASSLMERHGYTF
NA,few,TRBJ1-6,TRBV2,TGTGCCAGCACGCGGGGGGTTCTAAATAATTCACCCCTCCACTTT,CASTRGVLNNSPLHF
TRBD1,once,TRBJ1-5,TRBV6-5,TGTGCCACCACGGGGCTGGAGGGGGCAGGGACGAGCAATCAGCCCCAGCATTTT,CATTGLEGAGTSNQPQHF
NA,NA,TRBJ1-2,TRBV12-3/TRBV12-4,TGTGCCAGCAGATCTACTGGCCCTGATGATGGCTACACCTTC,CASRSTGPDDGYTF
NA,once,TRBJ1-5,TRBV2,TGTGCCAGCAGTCTAGGGGGGATCTACGAGCATTTT,CASSLGGIYEHF
NA,many,TRBJ1-1,TRBV6-2/TRBV6-3,TGTGCCAGCAGTTACTCGAGGGAGGCCACTGAAGCTTTCTTT,CASSYSREATEAFF
NA,many,TRBJ2-3,TRBV12-3/TRBV12-4,TGTGCCAGCAGAATAGGGGGGCGCGGGACAGATACGCAGTATTTT,CASRIGGRGTDTQYF
NA,NA,TRBJ2-7,TRBV7-9,TGTGCCAGCAGCTCATCCGGGACGGCTTCCTACGAGCAGTACTTC,CASSSSGTASYEQYF
NA,NA,TRBJ2-7,TRBV5-1,TGCGCCAGCAGCTTGTCTGCTGCAGGGAGAACCTACGAGCAGTACTTC,CASSLSAAGRTYEQYF